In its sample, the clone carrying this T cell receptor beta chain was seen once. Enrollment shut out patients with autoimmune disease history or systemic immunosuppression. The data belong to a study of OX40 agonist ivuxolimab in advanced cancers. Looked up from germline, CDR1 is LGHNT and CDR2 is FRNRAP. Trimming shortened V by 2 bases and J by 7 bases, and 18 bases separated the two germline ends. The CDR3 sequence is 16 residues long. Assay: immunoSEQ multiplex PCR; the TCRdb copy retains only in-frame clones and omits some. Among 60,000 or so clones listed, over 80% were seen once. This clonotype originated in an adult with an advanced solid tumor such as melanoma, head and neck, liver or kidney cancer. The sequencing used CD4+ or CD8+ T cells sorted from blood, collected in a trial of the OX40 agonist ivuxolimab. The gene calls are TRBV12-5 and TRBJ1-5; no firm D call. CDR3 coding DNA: TGTGCTAGTGGTTTGCCTCACCCCCACGGACGGCAGCCCCAGCATTTT. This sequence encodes CASGLPHPHGRQPQHF.